Shown below are 18 T cell receptor beta chains from a single sample sequenced in a study of early T cells in non-severe SARS-CoV-2 infection. TCRdb re-called the 5' RACE reads through MiXCR, storing one row per CDR3 protein. The table includes roughly 70,000 distinct CDR3 sequences, about 19% detected once. The starting material was whole blood, obtained at baseline. These receptors came from an adult who was a healthcare worker with PCR-confirmed SARS-CoV-2 infection or an uninfected control (not recorded which).

This clonotype was picked up a small number of times. V usage is TRBV5-1 and J usage is TRBJ2-3; D is uncertain. The germline V gene has CDR1 SGHRS and CDR2 YFSETQ. This CDR3 contains 16 residues. The ends were cut back, 0 bases at V and 2 bases at J, with 13 bases in the middle. CDR3 sequence reads: CASSLGQRSYTDTQYF. The CDR3 bases are TGCGCCAGCAGCTTGGGTCAACGGAGTTACACAGATACGCAGTATTTT.

The V gene is TRBV10-3, the J gene TRBJ2-1, with 7 bases that match TRBD2. There are 12 residues in the CDR3. Germline lookup yields CDR1 ENHRY and CDR2 SYGVKD. V shed 11 bases and J 6 bases; nucleotides not matched to a gene: 7. The CDR3 sequence is CAASSGGNEQFF. CDR3 DNA: TGTGCCGCCTCTAGCGGAGGCAATGAGCAGTTCTTC.

The chain has TRBV6-1 and TRBJ1-1, with D uncertain. V lost 10 bases and J lost 3, with 12 bases in between. From germline, CDR1 is MNHNS and CDR2 SASEGT. The CDR3 runs 12 residues. CDR3 protein: CATATPYTEAFF. Written as DNA, the CDR3 is TGTGCCACTGCGACACCGTACACTGAAGCTTTCTTT.

This chain connects TRBV29-1 to TRBJ1-1, with D hard to call. CDR1 is SQVTM and CDR2 is ANQGSEA in the germline V gene. This CDR3 has 12 amino acids. Trimming shortened V by 5 bases and J by 0 bases, and 7 bases separated the two germline ends. CDR3 sequence reads: CSVSVMNTEAFF. For the CDR3, the DNA is TGCAGCGTTAGTGTAATGAACACTGAAGCTTTCTTT.

The V and J genes are TRBV5-5 and TRBJ2-1, with 11 bases that match TRBD2. This CDR3 is 15 amino acids long. CDR1 SGHKS and CDR2 YYEKEE come from the germline V gene (reference sequence). The trim removed 3 bases at V and 4 bases at J, leaving 3 bases unmatched. The CDR3 bases are TGTGCCAGCAGCTCACTAGCGGGGGCGTACAATGAGCAGTTCTTC. It codes for CASSSLAGAYNEQFF. Together with reference TRBV5-5 and TRBJ2-1, the CDR3 gives the full variable domain: DAGVTQSPTHLIKTRGQQVTLRCSPISGHKSVSWYQQVLGQGPQFIFQYYEKEERGRGNFPDRFSARQFPNYSSELNVNALLLGDSALYLCASSSLAGAYNEQFFGPGTRLTVL.

The genes are TRBV5-1 and TRBJ2-2; no firm D call. CDR3 length: 13 amino acids. Germline V gene data show CDR1 as SGHRS and CDR2 as YFSETQ. V was clipped by 0 bases and J by 3 bases, with 3 bases between them. This CDR3 reads CASSLGHTGELFF. CDR3 nucleotides: TGCGCCAGCAGCTTGGGGCACACCGGGGAGCTGTTTTTT.

The chain couples TRBV7-9 to TRBJ1-2; D remains unclear. V was cut by 5 bases and J by 8 bases, with 9 bases left in between. The CDR3 is made up of 11 amino acids. CDR1 is SEHNR and CDR2 is FQNEAQ in the germline V gene (reference sequence). The CDR3 here is CASSTTKGYTF. CDR3 DNA sequence: TGTGCCAGCAGCACGACGAAAGGCTACACCTTC. The full variable domain, in which reference TRBV7-9 and TRBJ1-2 provide the parts outside the CDR3, is DTGVSQNPRHKITKRGQNVTFRCDPISEHNRLYWYRQTLGQGPEFLTYFQNEAQLEKSRLLSDRFSAERPKGSFSTLEIQRTEQGDSAMYLCASSTTKGYTFGSGTRLTVV.

The chain joins TRBV18 to TRBJ1-1; no clear D. Germline CDR1 and CDR2: KGHSH and LQKENI. Trimming took 4 bases from V and 1 from J, leaving 10 bases between them. CDR3 length equals 14 residues. DNA for the CDR3: TGTGCCAGCTCACAACAACAGAGGAACACTGAAGCTTTCTTT. Encoded protein: CASSQQQRNTEAFF.

In its sample, this clonotype was seen many times. This sequence joins TRBV27 and TRBJ2-1; 8 bases fit TRBD1. Germline V gene sequence: CDR1 MNHEY, CDR2 SMNVEV (reference sequence). Trimming took 5 bases from V and 4 from J; bases not matched to a gene: 1. CDR3 length equals 13 residues. The CDR3: CASSRDRYNEQFF. The CDR3, as DNA: TGTGCCAGCAGTCGGGACAGGTACAATGAGCAGTTCTTC.

The chain recombines TRBV7-8 with TRBJ1-1; TRBD1 is a possible D gene (5 bases). The CDR3 has 13 residues. Germline CDR1 is SGHVS and CDR2 is FQNEAQ. V dropped 4 bases and J dropped 3 bases, with 9 bases sitting between them. In DNA, the CDR3 is TGTGCCAGCAGCTGGGGCGTCGACACTGAAGCTTTCTTT. Translating it yields CASSWGVDTEAFF.

The sample holds many counts of this clonotype. The chain's CDR3 is CASSVSGGAYEQYF. The CDR3 DNA follows: TGTGCCAGCAGCGTTAGCGGGGGGGCCTACGAGCAGTACTTC. The chain couples TRBV7-9 to TRBJ2-7, with 11 bases aligning to TRBD2. The CDR3 length is 14 residues. With 5 bases clipped from V and 2 bases from J, the junction kept 2 bases outside the gene matches. From germline, CDR1 is SEHNR and CDR2 FQNEAQ (reference sequence).

The gene calls are TRBV29-1 and TRBJ2-5; D may be TRBD2 (6 bases). Looked up from germline, CDR1 is SQVTM and CDR2 is ANQGSEA. This CDR3 is 12 amino acids long. With 6 bases removed from V and 1 base from J, the gap between germline ends came to 9 bases. CDR3 loop: CSVGTFQETQYF. The DNA of the CDR3 is TGCAGCGTGGGGACTTTCCAAGAGACCCAGTACTTC. Together with reference TRBV29-1 and TRBJ2-5, the CDR3 gives the full variable domain: SAVISQKPSRDICQRGTSLTIQCQVDSQVTMMFWYRQQPGQSLTLIATANQGSEATYESGFVIDKFPISRPNLTFSTLTVSNMSPEDSSIYLCSVGTFQETQYFGPGTRLLVL.

This clonotype was counted a few times. This chain links TRBV7-2 with TRBJ2-1; D is uncertain. The CDR3 loop spans 14 amino acids. Trimming pared 0 bases from V and 7 bases from J, leaving 10 bases between. The V gene's germline CDR1 is SGHTA and CDR2 FQGNSA. This chain's CDR3 is CASSLALVWNEQFF. The CDR3 DNA follows: TGTGCCAGCAGCTTAGCCCTAGTTTGGAATGAGCAGTTCTTC.

The rearrangement uses TRBV29-1 and TRBJ2-5; D may be TRBD1 (6 bases). The CDR3 has 13 amino acids. Germline values: CDR1 SQVTM, CDR2 ANQGSEA. V gave up 7 bases and J gave up 4 bases, with 16 bases separating them. The CDR3 protein is CSADRGKGETQYF. CDR3 bases: TGCAGCGCTGATAGGGGGAAAGGAGAGACCCAGTACTTC.

The CDR3, as DNA: TGCGCCAGCAGCTTGGACCCCAACGCTGAAAAACTGTTTTTT. Its translation is CASSLDPNAEKLFF. This chain joins TRBV5-1 and TRBJ1-4, with D uncertain. The CDR3 has 14 amino acids. The germline V and J ends were trimmed by 0 bases and 7 bases, with 10 bases remaining between them. Germline V CDR1 and CDR2: SGHRS, YFSETQ.

Only a few counts were recorded for this clonotype. The chain carries TRBV3-1 and TRBJ1-2, with D maybe TRBD1 (6 bases). Germline CDR1 LGHDT, CDR2 YNNKEL (reference sequence). Trimming stripped 3 bases from V and 3 bases from J, with 11 bases between. There are 14 residues in the CDR3. CDR3 sequence: CASSHISGDYGYTF. CDR3 in DNA: TGTGCCAGCAGCCATATATCAGGGGACTATGGCTACACCTTC.

The chain uses TRBV24-1 and TRBJ1-5, with D perhaps matching TRBD1 (5 bases). V gave up 5 bases and J gave up 3 bases, with 7 bases separating them. CDR1 is KGHDR, CDR2 SFDVKD, per germline. The CDR3 consists of 13 residues. The CDR3 spells CATSGGDNQPQHF. CDR3 DNA: TGTGCCACCAGTGGAGGGGACAATCAGCCCCAGCATTTT.

The CDR3: CSVEDATGKQYF. As DNA, the CDR3 is TGCAGCGTTGAAGACGCGACAGGAAAACAGTACTTC. The chain carries TRBV29-1 and TRBJ2-7; weak D call: TRBD1 (6 bases). Trimming cost V 0 bases and J 10 bases, with 13 bases left between them. This CDR3 spans 12 amino acids. Germline loops: CDR1 SQVTM, CDR2 ANQGSEA.